This TCR beta chain appears in the sequencing data of a study of blood T cell repertoires in COVID-19. Trimming removed 8 bases from V and 1 base from J, with 11 bases in between. In germline, CDR1 is MGHDK, CDR2 SYGVNS. The CDR3 spans 13 residues. Clones were read by immunoSEQ multiplex PCR, and TCRdb kept only the in-frame ones, dropping some. The table has about 150,000 clones, roughly 80% seen once. The receptor's source is a man in his fifties or sixties with acute or convalescent COVID-19. This chain links TRBV25-1 with TRBJ1-1; D possibly corresponds to TRBD1 (5 bases). Sequencing was performed on peripheral blood. The CDR3 DNA follows: TGTGCCAGCTGGGAGGGGAGGAACACTGAAGCTTTCTTT. It specifies CASWEGRNTEAFF.